This is a list of T cell receptor beta chains from one sample in a study of CD8 T cells in Susac syndrome. From the immunoSEQ multiplex PCR reads, TCRdb called clonotypes with MiXCR, one entry per CDR3 protein. The data hold a few hundred thousand distinct CDR3 sequences, with 90% to 95% observed a single time. The specimen sequenced was CD8+ T cells from PBMCs. These receptors all stem from a human donor with multiple sclerosis. CDR3s include the opening cysteine and the closing phenylalanine or tryptophan. A D gene is named only where the DNA matches it firmly. Clone size is given for some rows only: seen once, a few or many times, or a class if the clone is expanded.

>TRBD1|-|TRBV4-1|TRBJ2-2
TGCGCCAGCAGCCAAGAGTCAGGGGGTACCGGGGAGCTGTTTTTT
CASSQESGGTGELFF
>-|-|TRBV5-1|TRBJ1-2
TGCGCCAGCAGCCCGGGGACCTATGGCTACACCTTC
CASSPGTYGYTF
>-|-|TRBV7-9|TRBJ2-3
TGTGCCAGCAGCCCCGGTTCGCCAGATACGCAGTATTTT
CASSPGSPDTQYF
>-|-|TRBV6-9|TRBJ2-5
TGTGCCAGCAGTACGAGGGACATAGGAGAGACCCAGTACTTC
CASSTRDIGETQYF
>TRBD1|-|TRBV7-9|TRBJ1-2
TGTGCCAGCAGCTCGCAGGGGGCGCACGCCGACGGCTACACCTTC
CASSSQGAHADGYTF
>-|once|TRBV27|TRBJ2-3
TGTGCCAGCAGTTTATCGGCGTGGAATACGCAGTATTTT
CASSLSAWNTQYF
>-|-|TRBV5-1|TRBJ2-7
TGCGCCAGCAGAACGGAAACAGGGACTCCCTACGAGCAGTACTTC
CASRTETGTPYEQYF
>TRBD1|-|TRBV19|TRBJ1-1
TGTGCCAGTAGTATCCCCCTTCAGGGGGGAGCTTTCTTT
CASSIPLQGGAFF
>-|-|TRBV7-2|TRBJ1-5
TGTGCCAGCAGCCTACGGACGAGGGGGGATCAGCCCCAGCATTTT
CASSLRTRGDQPQHF
>-|once|TRBV9|TRBJ2-1
TGTGCCAGCAGCGTTTATCAGGCCAGCTCCTACAATGAGCAGTTCTTC
CASSVYQASSYNEQFF
>TRBD2|-|TRBV7-2|TRBJ2-3
TGTGCCAGCAGCTCTACTAGCGCCGGATCTAATACGCAGTATTTT
CASSSTSAGSNTQYF
>-|-|TRBV19|TRBJ2-3
TGTGCCAGTAGTATGACGCCACGGGACACAGATTACACAGATACGCAGTATTTT
CASSMTPRDTDYTDTQYF
>TRBD1|-|TRBV5-4|TRBJ1-2
TGTGCCAGCAGCCCGGGACAGCCAAACTATGGCTACACCTTC
CASSPGQPNYGYTF
>-|-|TRBV5-1|TRBJ1-5
TGCGCCAGCAGCTTGGGAGCCGACTTCGTGGAGCCCCAGCATTTT
CASSLGADFVEPQHF
>TRBD2|few|TRBV27|TRBJ2-1
TGTGCCACTTCTAGCGGGGGCTCCTACAATGAGCAGTTCTTC
CATSSGGSYNEQFF
>-|-|TRBV19|TRBJ2-5
TGTGCCAGTAGTATTGCGGGTCTACCGGAAGAGACCCAGTACTTC
CASSIAGLPEETQYF
>-|-|TRBV20-1|TRBJ2-5
TGCAGTGCTAGAGACCCCGGGACCGTCGGCGAGACCCAGTACTTC
CSARDPGTVGETQYF
>TRBD2|-|TRBV7-7|TRBJ2-1
TGTGCTAGCAGCTTAGGACCCTTGGGGGGGAACTACAATGAGCAGTTCTTC
CASSLGPLGGNYNEQFF
>-|-|TRBV9|TRBJ2-5
TGTGCCAGCAGCAAATTCGGGGCCGAAGAGACCCAGTACTTC
CASSKFGAEETQYF
>-|-|TRBV7-6|TRBJ2-6
TGTGCCAGCAGCTTAGCAGCCTTCTCTGGGGCCAACGTCCTGACTTTC
CASSLAAFSGANVLTF
>TRBD1|once|TRBV30|TRBJ2-7
TGTGCCTGGAGTGATAGACAGGGGCTCTCCTACGAGCAGTACTTC
CAWSDRQGLSYEQYF
>-|-|TRBV5-6|TRBJ2-1
TGTGCCAGCAGCTGGCAGACCCCCTACAATGAGCAGTTCTTC
CASSWQTPYNEQFF
>-|few|TRBV5-1|TRBJ1-2
TGCGCCAGCAGCTTGGAGACAGCGCATGGTGGCTACACCTTC
CASSLETAHGGYTF
>TRBD2|-|TRBV18|TRBJ2-1
TGTGCCAGCTCACCGGGGCCTAGCGGGAGCAGGTACGAGCAGTTCTTC
CASSPGPSGSRYEQFF
>-|-|TRBV19|TRBJ1-2
TGTGCCAGTAGTATAGGGGCAGCTGCAACCTATGGCTACACCTTC
CASSIGAAATYGYTF
>-|-|TRBV2|TRBJ2-7
TGTGCCAGCAGTGAAGTAGGAGCGGTTGACTACGAGCAGTACTTC
CASSEVGAVDYEQYF
>TRBD1|-|TRBV2|TRBJ1-3
TGTGCCAGCAGCGGACAGGGATACACCATATATTTT
CASSGQGYTIYF
>TRBD2|-|TRBV14|TRBJ2-7
TGTGCCAGCAGCCATCACCCCTACGGGAGGGGAGGCGAGCAGTACTTC
CASSHHPYGRGGEQYF
>-|-|TRBV27|TRBJ2-1
TGTGCCAGCAGTTGGGCAGGAAGGTATGAGCAGTTCTTC
CASSWAGRYEQFF
>TRBD2|-|TRBV4-1|TRBJ2-2
TGCGCCAGCAGCTTCTGGACTAGCGGGACCGGGGAGCTGTTTTTT
CASSFWTSGTGELFF
>TRBD1|-|TRBV20-1|TRBJ1-2
TGCAGTGCTCAAGCCGGGACAGGGAGGGATGGCTACACCTTC
CSAQAGTGRDGYTF
>-|-|TRBV2|TRBJ2-7
TGTGCCAGCAGTGAACAGGTAGCTGCCCGCTACGAGCAGTACTTC
CASSEQVAARYEQYF
>-|-|TRBV4-3|TRBJ2-7
TGCGCCAGCAGCCAAGAACGTAGTAGAACCTACGAGCAGTACTTC
CASSQERSRTYEQYF
>-|-|TRBV12-3/TRBV12-4|TRBJ2-3
TGTGCCAGCAGCCCTACTTCAAGGGGAGGCGGCACAGATACGCAGTATTTT
CASSPTSRGGGTDTQYF
>-|-|TRBV3-1|TRBJ2-1
TGTGCCAGCAGGACGCACAATGAGCAGTTCTTC
CASRTHNEQFF